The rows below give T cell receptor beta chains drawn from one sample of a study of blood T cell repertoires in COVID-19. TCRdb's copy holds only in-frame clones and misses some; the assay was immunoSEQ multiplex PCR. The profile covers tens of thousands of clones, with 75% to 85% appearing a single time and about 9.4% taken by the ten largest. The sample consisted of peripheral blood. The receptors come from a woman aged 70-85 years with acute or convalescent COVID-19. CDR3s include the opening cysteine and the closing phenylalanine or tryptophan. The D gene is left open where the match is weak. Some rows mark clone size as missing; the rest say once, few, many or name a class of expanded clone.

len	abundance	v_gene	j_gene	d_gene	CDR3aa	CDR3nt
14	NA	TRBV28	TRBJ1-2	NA	CASSRQRVDYGYTF	TGTGCCAGCAGTCGTCAGCGGGTGGACTATGGCTACACCTTC
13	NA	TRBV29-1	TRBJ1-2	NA	CSVRREAGYGYTF	TGCAGCGTTCGTCGGGAGGCCGGCTATGGCTACACCTTC
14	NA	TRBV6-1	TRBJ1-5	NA	CASSEGPPMQPQHF	TGTGCCAGCAGTGAGGGCCCCCCCATGCAGCCCCAGCATTTT
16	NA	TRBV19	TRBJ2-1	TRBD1	CASRDRGRSGFSGQFF	TGTGCCAGTAGGGACAGGGGGCGATCAGGGTTTAGTGGGCAGTTCTTC
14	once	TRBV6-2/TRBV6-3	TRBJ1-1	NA	CASSYQGRGTETFF	TGTGCCAGCAGTTACCAGGGTAGGGGCACTGAAACTTTCTTT
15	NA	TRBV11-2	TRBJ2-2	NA	CASSLAGPHTGELFF	TGTGCCAGCAGCTTAGCAGGGCCGCACACCGGGGAGCTGTTTTTT
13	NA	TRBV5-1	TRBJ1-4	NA	CASSLEGNEKLFF	TGCGCCAGCAGCTTGGAGGGGAATGAAAAACTGTTTTTT
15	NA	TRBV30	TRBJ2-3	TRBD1	CAWRGQGAWADTQYF	TGTGCCTGGAGAGGACAGGGGGCGTGGGCAGATACGCAGTATTTT
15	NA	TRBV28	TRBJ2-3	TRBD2	CASSLAGDPSDTQYF	TGTGCCAGCAGTTTGGCGGGGGACCCGTCAGATACGCAGTATTTT
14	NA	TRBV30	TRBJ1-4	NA	CAWSVKGANEKLFF	TGTGCCTGGAGTGTGAAGGGGGCTAATGAAAAACTGTTTTTT
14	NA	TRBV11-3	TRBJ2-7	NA	CASSRTGDTYEQYF	TGTGCCAGCAGCCGAACGGGGGATACCTACGAGCAGTACTTC
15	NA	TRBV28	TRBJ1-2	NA	CASSLFREGTGGYTF	TGTGCCAGCAGTTTATTCCGGGAGGGGACGGGTGGCTACACCTTC
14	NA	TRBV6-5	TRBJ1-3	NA	CASTMANSGNTIYF	TGTGCCAGCACAATGGCAAACTCTGGAAACACCATATATTTT
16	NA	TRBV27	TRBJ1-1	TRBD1	CASSPLGLTGMREAFF	TGTGCCAGCAGTCCTCTGGGACTGACAGGGATGCGTGAAGCTTTCTTT
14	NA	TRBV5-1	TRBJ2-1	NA	CASSPTVSYNEQFF	TGCGCCAGCAGCCCGACAGTCTCCTACAATGAGCAGTTCTTC
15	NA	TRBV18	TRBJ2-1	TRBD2	CASSPGLAGVYEQFF	TGTGCCAGCTCTCCTGGACTAGCGGGAGTATATGAGCAGTTCTTC
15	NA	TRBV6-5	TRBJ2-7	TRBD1	CASSSWDRGLYEQYF	TGTGCCAGCAGTTCTTGGGACAGGGGGCTCTACGAGCAGTACTTC
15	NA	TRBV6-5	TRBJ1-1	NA	CASSSPPGMNTEAFF	TGTGCCAGCAGTTCCCCCCCCGGGATGAACACTGAAGCTTTCTTT
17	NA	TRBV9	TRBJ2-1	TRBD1	CASSVGIGQGSYNEQFF	TGTGCCAGCAGCGTAGGAATTGGACAGGGGTCCTACAATGAGCAGTTCTTC
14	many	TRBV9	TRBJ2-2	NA	CASSLGTSTGELFF	TGTGCCAGCAGCCTAGGGACTTCAACCGGGGAGCTGTTTTTT
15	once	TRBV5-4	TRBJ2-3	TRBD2	CASSFGTSVTDTQYF	TGTGCCAGCAGCTTCGGGACTAGCGTGACAGATACGCAGTATTTT
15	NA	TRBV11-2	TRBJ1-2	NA	CASSPDTISLYGYTF	TGTGCCAGCAGTCCCGACACCATTTCACTCTATGGCTACACCTTC
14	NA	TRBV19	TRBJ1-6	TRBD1	CASSIGTENSPLHF	TGTGCCAGTAGTATCGGGACAGAAAATTCACCCCTCCACTTT
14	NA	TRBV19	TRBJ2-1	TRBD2	CASSIGLAVDEQFF	TGTGCCAGTAGTATCGGACTAGCGGTTGATGAGCAGTTCTTC
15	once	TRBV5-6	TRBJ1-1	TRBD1	CASSLGRGRNTEAFF	TGTGCCAGCAGCTTGGGCAGGGGGCGAAACACTGAAGCTTTCTTT
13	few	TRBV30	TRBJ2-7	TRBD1	CAWSGQGPYEQYF	TGTGCCTGGAGTGGACAGGGCCCCTACGAGCAGTACTTC